Sequencing of this TCR beta chain was carried out in a study of shared clonotypes between healthy human individuals. Across the whole study: Donors, aged 18 to 49, were a couple of women and a few men. Study conclusions and caveats: A few donors shared approximately 5% of their naive CD4 clonotypes.

CD45RO-negative CD8 cells positively selected for CCR7 made up the naive population, which excluded terminally differentiated effector memory CD45RA+ cells. Across several immunoSEQ plates, the genomic DNA of each subset was split evenly. Clones were read by immunoSEQ multiplex PCR, and TCRdb kept only the in-frame ones, dropping some. The sample records approximately 2,000,000 clones, 80% to 95% being singletons. This clone was counted a single time. Its cognate antigen is unknown. Germline V gene data show CDR1 as SEHNR and CDR2 as FQNEAQ (reference sequence). The ends were cut back, 9 bases at V and 4 bases at J, with 12 bases in the middle. The CDR3 loop spans 13 amino acids.

The sample consisted of naive CD8+ T cells from PBMCs. The clonotype originates from a man aged 18 to 29 in good health. Some clones in this sample may be carry-over from other donors' samples. The chain has TRBV7-9 and TRBJ2-2; D remains ambiguous. The CDR3 nucleotides are TGTGCCAGTACACTATATACCACCGGGGAGCTGTTTTTT. It codes for CASTLYTTGELFF.